These 21 T cell receptor beta chains originate from one sample sequenced in a study of cytomegalovirus exposure and HLA in healthy donors. This PCR relied on a set of 60 Vbeta primers and 13 Jbeta primers. Profiled with immunoSEQ multiplex PCR; TCRdb holds only in-frame clones, not every one. The repertoire holds 120,000 or so clones, with 76% as singletons. Sequenced material: PBMCs. Source of these receptors: a man between 25 and 39 years old in good health and CMV-seropositive.

This clone showed up just a few times. The rearrangement joins TRBV6-6 to TRBJ2-5; 9 positions agree with TRBD2. The V and J ends lost 5 bases and 2 bases, in that order; junction bases with no gene match: 3. The germline gives CDR1 MNHNY, CDR2 SVGAGI (reference sequence). This CDR3 is 14 amino acids long. DNA of the CDR3: TGTGCCAGCAGTAGAGCGGGGGGACAAGAGACCCAGTACTTC. It codes for CASSRAGGQETQYF.

J is TRBJ2-1 and V is TRBV18; 10 bases are shared with TRBD1. Germline V gives CDR1 KGHSH, CDR2 LQKENI. The ends lost 6 bases at V and 7 bases at J; junction bases unmatched: 6. The CDR3 spans 14 residues. The DNA for the CDR3 is TGTGCCAGCTCGAGGACAGGGGGGGGAAATGAGCAGTTCTTC. Translation: CASSRTGGGNEQFF.

V gene TRBV14 combines with J gene TRBJ2-1; D remains unclear. The ends were cut back, 4 bases at V and 4 bases at J, with 5 bases in the middle. There are 12 residues in the CDR3. CDR1 and CDR2 (germline): SGHDN, FVKESK. The CDR3 coding sequence is TGTGCCAGCAGCCGGCAGTACAATGAGCAGTTCTTC. As protein: CASSRQYNEQFF. Based on the CDR3 plus reference TRBV14 and TRBJ2-1, the full variable domain is EAGVTQFPSHSVIEKGQTVTLRCDPISGHDNLYWYRRVMGKEIKFLLHFVKESKQDESGMPNNRFLAERTGGTYSTLKVQPAELEDSGVYFCASSRQYNEQFFGPGTRLTVL.

The chain is built from TRBV7-9 and TRBJ1-6; D possibly corresponds to TRBD1 (5 bases). The V end was cut by 2 bases, the J end by 0 bases, with 5 bases between. This CDR3 comprises 15 residues. Germline loops: CDR1 SEHNR, CDR2 FQNEAQ (reference sequence). In nucleotides, the CDR3 is TGTGCCAGCAGCTTAACAGGCTCCTATAATTCACCCCTCCACTTT. Protein: CASSLTGSYNSPLHF.

In the case of this clone: One junction end disagrees with the germline gene, perhaps due to a read error. The sample carries other DNA sequences with the same CDR3. This sequence joins TRBV19 and TRBJ1-5; unclear D gene. This CDR3 is built from 15 residues. CDR1 is LNHDA, CDR2 SQIVND, per germline (reference sequence). CDR3 coding DNA: TGTGCCAGTACCCCCGCGGGGAGTAGCAATCAGCCCCAGCACTTT. Protein: CASTPAGSSNQPQHF. The complete variable domain, with remaining parts taken from reference TRBV19 and TRBJ1-5, reads DGGITQSPKYLFRKEGQNVTLSCEQNLNHDAMYWYRQDPGQGLRLIYYSQIVNDFQKGDIAEGYSVSREKKESFPLTVTSAQKNPTAFYLCASTPAGSSNQPQHFGDGTRLSIL.

The rearrangement joins TRBV4-3 to TRBJ1-2; TRBD1 aligns across 8 bases. The germline gives CDR1 LGHNA, CDR2 YSLEER. Losses at the gene ends were 1 base for V and 3 bases for J; bases not matched to a gene: 10. The CDR3 totals 17 residues. CDR3 region: CASSQGRSTGADYGYTF. The CDR3 DNA reads TGCGCCAGCAGCCAAGGAAGGTCGACAGGGGCAGACTATGGCTACACCTTC.

V gene TRBV7-9 combines with J gene TRBJ1-1; D unresolved. In germline, CDR1 is SEHNR, CDR2 FQNEAQ (reference sequence). This CDR3 region has 12 residues. The V end was cut by 7 bases, the J end by 3 bases, with 9 bases between. For the CDR3, the DNA is TGTGCCAGCACCTTGTATGACACTGAAGCTTTCTTT. Protein sequence: CASTLYDTEAFF.

A single count supports this clone. V gene TRBV4-3 combines with J gene TRBJ1-4; D may be TRBD1 (5 bases). Germline CDR1 reads LGHNA; CDR2 reads YSLEER. V shed 0 bases and J shed 12 bases, with 14 bases lying between them. The CDR3 totals 14 residues. The chain's CDR3 is CASSQDRRATELFF. The CDR3 DNA follows: TGCGCCAGCAGCCAAGACCGCAGGGCTACGGAACTGTTTTTT.

The chain joins TRBV5-8 to TRBJ1-2; D unclear. Trimming left V 6 bases short and J 6 bases short, with 3 bases between. The CDR3 is 9 residues long. CDR1 is SGHTS and CDR2 is YDEGEE in the germline V gene. The CDR3 DNA reads as TGTGCCAGCACGGATGGCTACACCTTC. Its protein is CASTDGYTF.

V gene TRBV5-1 combines with J gene TRBJ1-4, with 7 bases that match TRBD1. The CDR3 covers 15 residues. Germline assignment: CDR1 SGHRS and CDR2 YFSETQ. Losses at the gene ends were 2 bases for V and 0 bases for J; bases not matched to a gene: 1. Here the CDR3 DNA reads TGCGCCAGCAGCTTCCAGGGGGCAACTAATGAAAAACTGTTTTTT. It codes for CASSFQGATNEKLFF.

CDR3 protein: CASSLFQSTDTQYF. The DNA of the CDR3 is TGTGCCAGCAGTTTATTCCAAAGCACAGATACGCAGTATTTT. The V gene is TRBV27, the J gene TRBJ2-3, with unresolved D. Trimming took 1 base from V and 0 from J, leaving 5 bases between them. The CDR3 loop spans 14 amino acids. CDR1 and CDR2 (germline): MNHEY, SMNVEV (reference sequence).

The CDR3, as DNA: TGTGCCTGGAGTGTTAGGGGGGGCACTGAAGCTTTCTTT. This gives the protein CAWSVRGGTEAFF. This chain joins TRBV30 and TRBJ1-1; D might be TRBD1 (6 bases). The CDR3 spans 13 residues. CDR1 is GTSNPN, CDR2 SVGIG, per germline (reference sequence). V was shortened by 0 bases and J by 4 bases, with 9 bases between the two germline ends.

The chain recombines TRBV28 with TRBJ2-7, with 7 bases identical to TRBD1. Per the germline V gene, CDR1 is MDHEN and CDR2 is SYDVKM. With V trimmed by 10 bases and J by 7 bases, 13 bases remained unmatched. The CDR3 totals 13 residues. CDR3 sequence reads: CAILGGAPREQYF. DNA for the CDR3: TGTGCCATCCTAGGGGGCGCCCCGAGGGAGCAGTACTTC.

The rearrangement joins TRBV20-1 to TRBJ2-7, with 12 bases aligning to TRBD2. The CDR3 loop spans 11 amino acids. V gave up 5 bases and J gave up 12 bases; unmatched junction bases: 5. CDR1 and CDR2 from the germline V gene are DFQATT and SNEGSKA (reference sequence). DNA of the CDR3: TGCAGTGCTCCTCTAGCGGGGGGGCGGTACTTC. Translating it yields CSAPLAGGRYF.

V gene TRBV2 combines with J gene TRBJ1-5, with TRBD1 identical over 7 bases. The CDR3 has 14 amino acids. The V gene end was trimmed by 4 bases and the J gene end by 5 bases; junction bases not matched to a gene: 5. CDR1 and CDR2 (germline): SNHLY, FYNNEI. In DNA form, the CDR3 reads TGTGCCAGCAGTGGACAGGGTCTGGATCAGCCCCAGCATTTT. Protein sequence: CASSGQGLDQPQHF.

The chain links TRBV28 to TRBJ2-3; possible D gene TRBD2, 6 bases. Per germline, CDR1 MDHEN and CDR2 SYDVKM. V lost 7 bases and J lost 0, with 17 bases in between. The CDR3 is made up of 16 amino acids. CDR3 coding DNA: TGTGCCAGCACCTCCAAGGGGAGGTCTAGCACAGATACGCAGTATTTT. Its protein is CASTSKGRSSTDTQYF.

The chain has TRBV19 and TRBJ2-1; tentative D call: TRBD2 (6 bases). The CDR3 runs to 13 residues. Per germline, CDR1 LNHDA and CDR2 SQIVND (reference sequence). With 4 bases removed from V and 7 bases from J, the gap between germline ends came to 11 bases. This chain's CDR3 is CASSTAAGNEQFF. The CDR3, as DNA: TGTGCCAGTAGTACCGCCGCGGGAAATGAGCAGTTCTTC. The variable domain in full, completed from reference TRBV19 and TRBJ2-1, reads DGGITQSPKYLFRKEGQNVTLSCEQNLNHDAMYWYRQDPGQGLRLIYYSQIVNDFQKGDIAEGYSVSREKKESFPLTVTSAQKNPTAFYLCASSTAAGNEQFFGPGTRLTVL.

Concerning this clone itself: In the same sample, other DNA sequences code for this CDR3. This chain connects TRBV19 to TRBJ1-1, with TRBD1 matching over 7 bases. This CDR3 region has 14 residues. CDR1 LNHDA and CDR2 SQIVND come from the germline V gene (reference sequence). The ends lost 1 base at V and 2 bases at J; junction bases unmatched: 1. For the CDR3, the DNA is TGTGCCAGTAGTATAGGAGGGGGCAACACTGAAGCTTTCTTT. Translated: CASSIGGGNTEAFF.

The chain is built from TRBV2 and TRBJ1-2; 8 bases match TRBD1. V trimming: 4 bases; J trimming: 4 bases; junction bases outside the gene matches: 5. The germline V gene encodes CDR1 SNHLY and CDR2 FYNNEI. The CDR3 consists of 14 residues. The CDR3 loop reads CASSGQGAGYGYTF. The CDR3 bases are TGTGCCAGCAGTGGGCAGGGGGCAGGCTATGGCTACACCTTC.

J is TRBJ2-1 and V is TRBV9; 7 bases agree with TRBD1. V dropped 1 base and J dropped 8; count of bases not matched to a gene: 6. Germline CDR1 is SGDLS and CDR2 is YYNGEE. CDR3 length equals 14 residues. In nucleotides, the CDR3 is TGTGCCAGCAGCGTAACAGGGGTACGGGATGAGCAGTTCTTC. Protein: CASSVTGVRDEQFF. Using reference TRBV9 and TRBJ2-1 for the parts outside the CDR3, the full variable domain is DSGVTQTPKHLITATGQRVTLRCSPRSGDLSVYWYQQSLDQGLQFLIQYYNGEERAKGNILERFSAQQFPDLHSELNLSSLELGDSALYFCASSVTGVRDEQFFGPGTRLTVL.

The chain employs TRBV2 and TRBJ1-5, with D possibly matching TRBD1 (5 bases). Germline loops: CDR1 SNHLY, CDR2 FYNNEI. This CDR3 region has 15 residues. With 2 bases removed from V and 0 bases from J, the gap between germline ends came to 8 bases. The CDR3 sequence: CASSELQGSNQPQHF. DNA of the CDR3: TGTGCCAGCAGTGAATTGCAGGGTAGCAATCAGCCCCAGCATTTT.